These T cell receptor beta chains were read from a single sample in a study of identical twins. MiXCR, run by TCRdb on the 5' RACE reads, gives a single entry per CDR3 protein. Among roughly 1.6 million distinct CDR3 sequences listed, less than 40% were seen once. Sequenced sample: cord blood. These TCRs come from a newborn girl in good health. Each CDR3 is given with its conserved first and last residue. A D gene is named only where the DNA matches it firmly. For some rows the clone size is stated as once, few or many, or as a class when expanded; others skip it.

j_call | d_call | v_call | clone_size | cdr3_aa | cdr3_nt
TRBJ1-5 | . | TRBV27 | few | CASSTKSPYGALVQHF | TGTGCCAGCAGTACAAAATCCCCTTATGGTGCATTGGTTCAGCATTTT
TRBJ2-7 | TRBD2 | TRBV3-1 | . | CASSISDGRAGYEQYF | TGTGCCAGCAGTATCTCTGACGGGAGGGCCGGGTACGAGCAGTACTTC
TRBJ2-2 | . | TRBV20-1 | few | CSARQRRNTGELFF | TGCAGTGCTAGGCAGCGGAGAAACACCGGGGAGCTGTTTTTT
TRBJ2-7 | TRBD1 | TRBV29-1 | few | CSVSGQGTTYEQYF | TGCAGCGTCTCGGGACAGGGCACGACCTACGAGCAGTACTTC
TRBJ2-1 | TRBD2 | TRBV10-3 | . | CAIAGDGDEQFF | TGTGCCATTGCGGGAGACGGGGATGAGCAGTTCTTC
TRBJ2-3 | . | TRBV28 | . | CASSDFRDFTDTQYF | TGTGCCAGCAGCGACTTCCGGGACTTCACAGATACGCAGTATTTT
TRBJ2-1 | . | TRBV20-1 | few | CSASTLETNEQFF | TGCAGTGCTTCTACGTTGGAGACCAATGAGCAGTTCTTC
TRBJ2-7 | TRBD2 | TRBV6-2/TRBV6-3 | few | CASPGTSIHEQYF | TGTGCCAGCCCCGGGACTAGCATCCACGAGCAGTACTTC
TRBJ2-3 | . | TRBV21-1 | . | CASSKRGVTDTQYF | TGTGCCAGCAGCAAGAGGGGTGTCACAGATACGCAGTATTTT
TRBJ1-5 | . | TRBV7-9 | few | CASSSRTFPQHF | TGTGCCAGCAGCTCCCGCACGTTCCCCCAGCATTTT
TRBJ2-7 | . | TRBV12-3/TRBV12-4 | . | CASSLGRGLNSREQYF | TGTGCCAGCAGTTTAGGGCGGGGATTAAACTCAAGGGAGCAGTACTTC
TRBJ1-2 | TRBD1 | TRBV7-9 | . | CAIEGAISYGYTF | TGTGCCATCGAGGGGGCGATCTCCTATGGCTACACCTTC
TRBJ1-1 | . | TRBV18 | . | CASSPPRRRTEAFF | TGTGCCAGCTCACCACCGCGGAGGAGGACTGAAGCTTTCTTT
TRBJ1-1 | TRBD1 | TRBV2 | few | CASSEKGARAFF | TGTGCCAGCAGTGAAAAGGGGGCAAGGGCTTTCTTT
TRBJ2-7 | . | TRBV5-1 | few | CASSLVRTAGPSYNEQYF | TGCGCCAGCAGCTTGGTGCGGACAGCGGGACCTTCCTACAATGAGCAGTACTTC
TRBJ2-4 | TRBD1 | TRBV14 | . | CASSQGPRDRAYF | TGTGCCAGCAGCCAAGGGCCCCGGGACAGGGCGTACTTC
TRBJ2-1 | TRBD2 | TRBV5-1 | . | CASSLPRLAGGHEQFF | TGCGCCAGCAGCTTGCCTAGACTAGCGGGAGGGCATGAGCAGTTCTTC
TRBJ2-2 | TRBD2 | TRBV18 | few | CASSPGLAGATGELFF | TGTGCCAGCTCACCAGGCCTAGCGGGAGCCACCGGGGAGCTGTTTTTT
TRBJ1-6 | TRBD1 | TRBV6-1 | . | CASTKQGASSYNSPLHF | TGTGCCAGCACCAAACAGGGGGCTTCCTCCTATAATTCACCCCTCCACTTT
TRBJ2-1 | . | TRBV11-2 | few | CASSSDRDSQFF | TGTGCCAGCAGCTCGGACCGGGACTCTCAGTTCTTC
TRBJ2-1 | . | TRBV20-1 | few | CSAPKNGGRYNEQFF | TGCAGTGCCCCCAAGAATGGCGGGCGCTACAATGAGCAGTTCTTC
TRBJ2-1 | . | TRBV11-2 | . | CASRSPATNSYNEQFF | TGTGCCAGCAGGAGTCCAGCGACAAATTCCTACAATGAGCAGTTCTTC
TRBJ2-7 | . | TRBV21-1 | once | CASSKGRGFPGTSGGYNEQYF | TGTGCCAGCAGCAAAGGGAGGGGATTTCCCGGGACTAGTGGGGGCTACAATGAGCAGTACTTC
TRBJ2-3 | . | TRBV20-1 | few | CSAREENRGGDTQYF | TGCAGTGCTAGAGAGGAAAACCGGGGAGGAGATACGCAGTATTTT
TRBJ2-7 | TRBD2 | TRBV28 | few | CASSSPKTSAYEQYF | TGTGCCAGCAGCTCTCCAAAAACTAGCGCTTACGAGCAGTACTTC
TRBJ2-1 | . | TRBV12-3/TRBV12-4 | few | CASTRVNEQFF | TGTGCCAGCACGAGGGTTAATGAGCAGTTCTTC
TRBJ1-1 | . | TRBV5-1 | . | CASSVGMGRAEAFF | TGCGCCAGCAGCGTGGGGATGGGACGGGCTGAAGCTTTCTTT
TRBJ2-7 | . | TRBV12-3/TRBV12-4 | . | CASSDNRDPDEQYF | TGTGCCAGCAGTGACAACCGGGATCCCGATGAGCAGTACTTC
TRBJ2-7 | TRBD1 | TRBV5-1 | . | CASSFEGGPYEQYF | TGCGCCAGCAGCTTTGAAGGGGGCCCCTACGAGCAGTACTTC
TRBJ1-2 | . | TRBV7-9 | few | CASSPTPPWGYTF | TGTGCCAGCAGCCCCACACCGCCGTGGGGGTACACCTTC
TRBJ2-2 | TRBD1 | TRBV18 | . | CASSPPKGAAGELFF | TGTGCCAGCTCACCACCGAAGGGGGCTGCCGGGGAGCTGTTTTTT
TRBJ1-5 | . | TRBV4-2 | once | CASSQEAAWDNQPQHF | TGTGCCAGCAGCCAAGAGGCAGCGTGGGACAATCAGCCCCAGCATTTT
TRBJ2-7 | TRBD2 | TRBV20-1 | . | CSARDASGSDYEQYF | TGCAGTGCTAGAGATGCTAGCGGGAGTGACTACGAGCAGTACTTC
TRBJ1-6 | . | TRBV2 | . | CASSGEYNSPLHF | TGTGCCAGCAGTGGAGAGTACAATTCACCCCTCCACTTT
TRBJ2-3 | TRBD2 | TRBV20-1 | . | CSAAPAGGPDTQYF | TGCAGTGCTGCCCCAGCGGGGGGGCCAGATACGCAGTATTTT
TRBJ2-3 | . | TRBV4-1 | few | CASSQVPERGTDTQYF | TGCGCCAGCAGCCAAGTCCCGGAGCGTGGCACAGATACGCAGTATTTT
TRBJ2-6 | . | TRBV6-1 | . | CASSIYTGQPYSGANVLTF | TGTGCCAGCAGTATATATACGGGACAACCCTACTCTGGGGCCAACGTCCTGACTTTC
TRBJ1-6 | . | TRBV5-1 | . | CASSLSPTGSYNSPLHF | TGCGCCAGCAGCTTAAGCCCAACGGGCTCCTATAATTCACCCCTCCACTTT
TRBJ2-7 | . | TRBV20-1 | . | CSAPDISSYEQYF | TGCAGTGCTCCGGACATCTCCTCCTACGAGCAGTACTTC
TRBJ2-3 | TRBD2 | TRBV10-3 | . | CAISAAGGGDTQYF | TGTGCCATCAGTGCGGCCGGGGGGGGAGATACGCAGTATTTT
TRBJ2-7 | TRBD1 | TRBV28 | . | CASSQLGTVPYEQYF | TGTGCCAGCAGTCAACTCGGGACAGTTCCCTACGAGCAGTACTTC